These T cell receptor beta chains were read from a single sample in a study of response to subunit inactivated influenza vaccine. TCRdb analysed the RT-PCR reads with MiXCR anew, one entry per CDR3 protein. The sample records under 550,000 distinct CDR3 sequences, 6% to 9% being singletons. The sequences come from PBMCs from blood, collected approximately 25 months after vaccination. These receptors originate from a man between 50 and 70 years old who received an inactivated influenza vaccine. CDR3s include the opening cysteine and the closing phenylalanine or tryptophan. The order of the fields is V gene, J gene, clone size, D gene, CDR3 DNA, CDR3 protein. D genes are given only for firm matches. Size values are once, few and many counts, or a class for expanded clones, and some rows have none.

>TRBV27|TRBJ2-5|few|TRBD1
TGTGCCAGCAGTTTCGGACAGGGGAGGGAGACCCAGTACTTC
CASSFGQGRETQYF
>TRBV7-2|TRBJ1-5|few|TRBD1
TGTGCCAGCAGCTCGACAGGGATGCAGCCCCAGCATTTT
CASSSTGMQPQHF
>TRBV27|TRBJ1-6|NA|NA
TGTGCCAGCAGTTCCCAGGGTAGGGATTCACCCCTCCACTTT
CASSSQGRDSPLHF
>TRBV20-1|TRBJ1-1|few|NA
TGCAGTGCCCTTATGACCCCAGGGACTGAAGCTTTCTTT
CSALMTPGTEAFF
>TRBV6-2/TRBV6-3|TRBJ2-5|NA|TRBD2
TGTGCCAGCAGTTCTGGACTAGCGGGAGGGCCTGAGACCCAGTACTTC
CASSSGLAGGPETQYF
>TRBV3-1|TRBJ2-7|NA|NA
TGTGCCAGCAGCCAAGACGGTAAGGCTGAGCAGTACTTC
CASSQDGKAEQYF
>TRBV6-1|TRBJ1-2|NA|TRBD1
TGTGCCAGCAGTAAAGATTCCGGGACAGGGGTCTATGGCTACACCTTC
CASSKDSGTGVYGYTF
>TRBV27|TRBJ1-4|few|NA
TGTGCCAGCAGTGAGCAAGGTGGCCCCGTAAAACTGTTTTTT
CASSEQGGPVKLFF
>TRBV6-6|TRBJ2-4|few|NA
TGTGCCAGCAGTCTTACCCCGGGAAACATTCAGTACTTC
CASSLTPGNIQYF
>TRBV6-6|TRBJ2-3|many|NA
TGTGCCAGCAGTAACCCAGGGACAGATACGCAGTATTTT
CASSNPGTDTQYF
>TRBV4-2|TRBJ2-1|few|NA
TGTGCCAGCCGCGGCGCGGGTAGCTCCTACAATGAGCAGTTCTTC
CASRGAGSSYNEQFF
>TRBV6-1|TRBJ2-1|few|TRBD2
TGTGCCAGCATCTCGGGACTAGCGGGATTCAATGAGCAGTTCTTC
CASISGLAGFNEQFF
>TRBV7-8|TRBJ2-1|few|NA
TGTGCCACTTCAAACAGGGTCGGCTCCTACAATGAGCAGTTCTTC
CATSNRVGSYNEQFF
>TRBV6-5|TRBJ1-4|NA|NA
TGTGCCAGCAGTTTTAGACCTTACGGGGATGAAAAACTGTTTTTT
CASSFRPYGDEKLFF
>TRBV29-1|TRBJ1-1|NA|NA
TGCAGCGTTATGAAGGGGGGGATGAACACTGAAGCTTTCTTT
CSVMKGGMNTEAFF
>TRBV15|TRBJ2-7|NA|NA
TGTGCCACAGGGGACGGTTCCTACGAGCAGTACTTC
CATGDGSYEQYF